This T cell receptor (beta chain) originates from a study of CD8 T cells in Susac syndrome. With random hexamers, about 0.5 to 1 ug RNA was reverse transcribed. TCRdb reanalysed the immunoSEQ multiplex PCR reads using MiXCR and keeps one entry per CDR3 protein. Of approximately 260,000 distinct CDR3 sequences listed, 90% to 96% are singletons. The V and J ends lost 1 base and 1 base respectively, with 9 bases between them. Per the germline V gene, CDR1 is SGHRS and CDR2 is YFSETQ. The CDR3 length is 15 residues. Sequenced: CD4+ T cells from PBMCs. This TCR was sampled from a human donor with Susac syndrome. The rearrangement joins TRBV5-1 to TRBJ2-1, with a weak D call TRBD2 (5 bases). CDR3: CASSLNAGSYNEQFF. CDR3 in DNA: TGCGCCAGCAGCTTGAACGCGGGTTCCTACAATGAGCAGTTCTTC.